These 2 T cell receptor beta chains were sequenced from one sample in a study of radiotherapy plus CTLA-4 blockade in lung cancer. Repertoires were generated with immunoSEQ multiplex PCR, while TCRdb's copy carries only in-frame clones and drops some. The data hold about 48,000 clones, with roughly 90% observed a single time. This specimen was peripheral blood, taken from a patient treated with radiotherapy plus ipilimumab. The receptors derive from a human donor with non-small cell lung cancer that progressed on radiotherapy plus ipilimumab. Some clones in this sample may be carry-over from other donors' samples.

The chain employs TRBV5-6 and TRBJ2-1; 9 positions agree with TRBD2. J lost 9 bases, V lost 4 bases, and 8 bases had no gene match. The CDR3 loop spans 14 amino acids. Germline V gene data show CDR1 as SGHDT and CDR2 as YYEEEE. The CDR3 loop is CASSPSGRYSEQFF. The CDR3 DNA reads as TGTGCCAGCAGCCCGAGCGGGAGGTATAGTGAGCAGTTCTTC.

The gene calls are TRBV10-3 and TRBJ2-5, with 7 positions matching TRBD1. The CDR3 extends over 14 amino acids. The V gene's germline CDR1 is ENHRY and CDR2 SYGVKD. After removal of 4 bases from V and 4 bases from J, the junction contained 6 bases not matched to a gene. The CDR3 loop is CAISVTGSGETQYF. The CDR3 DNA sequence: TGTGCCATCAGTGTGACAGGGAGCGGAGAGACCCAGTACTTC.